Shown below are 27 T cell receptor beta chains from a single sample sequenced in a study of cytomegalovirus exposure and HLA in healthy donors. This PCR relied on a set of 60 Vbeta primers and 13 Jbeta primers. Here immunoSEQ multiplex PCR was the method, and the copy in TCRdb shows in-frame clones only, minus some. The sample holds around 110,000 clones; about 80% are singletons and the top ten take 4% to 5.5%. The sequencing sample was made of PBMCs. These TCRs come from a man aged 25 to 40 in good health and CMV-seropositive.

This chain links TRBV30 with TRBJ1-1; 8 positions agree with TRBD1. CDR1 is GTSNPN, CDR2 SVGIG, per germline (reference sequence). This CDR3 comprises 15 residues. Trimming removed 0 bases from V and 1 base from J; junction bases left unmatched: 4. As DNA, the CDR3 is TGTGCCTGGAGTGTCGGGACAGGAAGGAACACTGAAGCTTTCTTT. Translation: CAWSVGTGRNTEAFF.

This sequence joins TRBV7-8 and TRBJ2-1, with 12 positions matching TRBD2. Trimming cost V 3 bases and J 7 bases; bases outside gene matches: 13. Germline CDR1 is SGHVS and CDR2 is FQNEAQ. The CDR3 length is 18 residues. The CDR3: CASSLARVGLAGRNEQFF. The CDR3 DNA sequence: TGTGCCAGCAGCTTGGCGAGAGTCGGACTAGCGGGGCGGAATGAGCAGTTCTTC.

The chain is built from TRBV4-1 and TRBJ2-7; maybe TRBD2 (6 bases). Germline V gene data show CDR1 as MGHRA and CDR2 as YSYEKL. The length of the CDR3 is 14 residues. The V end was cut by 4 bases, the J end by 0 bases, with 10 bases between. CDR3 bases: TGCGCCAGCAGCCGGGACTTTTCCTCCTACGAGCAGTACTTC. Encoded protein: CASSRDFSSYEQYF.

This chain joins TRBV2 and TRBJ2-7; D not resolved. Germline V gene lookup returns CDR1 SNHLY and CDR2 FYNNEI. V lost 8 bases and J 0 bases, leaving 8 bases between the germline ends. This CDR3 contains 12 residues. CDR3 loop: CASSPSSYEQYF. CDR3 nucleotides: TGTGCCAGCTCCCCGAGCTCCTACGAGCAGTACTTC.

This clone was observed once. This chain uses TRBV27 with TRBJ2-1, with TRBD2 matching over 7 bases. The V gene's germline CDR1 is MNHEY and CDR2 SMNVEV (reference sequence). The CDR3 sequence is 16 residues long. Trimming at V came to 1 base and at J to 7 bases, leaving 10 bases not matched to a gene. CDR3 bases: TGTGCCAGCAGTTTATTATCTGCGGGAGCCGGGAATGAGCAGTTCTTC. The encoded protein is CASSLLSAGAGNEQFF.

There are a few counts of this clone. At one end the junction does not follow the germline gene, possibly because of a read error. The CDR3 DNA reads as TGTGCCAGCAGCTCGGAGACTAGCATAGATACGCAGTATTTT. Amino acid sequence: CASSSETSIDTQYF. This chain links TRBV11-2 with TRBJ2-3, with TRBD2 matching 7 bases. Per germline, CDR1 SGHAT and CDR2 FQNNGV. The CDR3 sequence is 14 residues long.

This chain uses TRBV19 with TRBJ2-1; 7 nucleotides agree with TRBD1. From germline, CDR1 is LNHDA and CDR2 SQIVND (reference sequence). The CDR3 sequence is 17 residues long. The ends lost 0 bases at V and 7 bases at J; junction bases unmatched: 12. CDR3 loop: CASSIDHRRGSLNEQFF. CDR3 DNA: TGTGCCAGTAGTATAGATCACCGCAGGGGGTCTCTTAATGAGCAGTTCTTC.

In its sample, this clone was seen a few times. The CDR3 nucleotides are TGTGCCAGCAGTTACTCCCCAGGATGGGAGCAGTACTTC. Protein product: CASSYSPGWEQYF. The V call is TRBV6-6, the J call TRBJ2-5; maybe TRBD2 (5 bases). The germline V gene encodes CDR1 MNHNY and CDR2 SVGAGI (reference sequence). Trimming took off 0 bases at V and 11 bases at J, with 13 bases between the two ends. The CDR3 spans 13 residues.

J is TRBJ1-2 and V is TRBV2; D remains ambiguous. Germline assignment: CDR1 SNHLY and CDR2 FYNNEI. This CDR3 contains 14 residues. The V gene lost 3 bases and the J gene lost 4 bases, with 12 bases spanning the gap. The CDR3 DNA follows: TGTGCCAGCAGTGACACCCGGGAGATCTATGGCTACACCTTC. This sequence encodes CASSDTREIYGYTF.

This rearrangement joins TRBV6-6 to TRBJ2-7; 12 bases are shared with TRBD1. The CDR3 has 14 amino acids. Unmatched junction bases numbered 5, after V lost 5 bases and J lost 6 bases. Germline CDR1 reads MNHNY; CDR2 reads SVGAGI (reference sequence). The CDR3 loop reads CASSGGQGAGEQYF. The DNA of the CDR3 is TGTGCCAGCAGTGGGGGACAGGGGGCTGGCGAGCAGTACTTC.

The CDR3 loop is CASSKGTGAPYEQYF. Written as DNA, the CDR3 is TGCGCCAGCAGCAAGGGGACAGGGGCTCCCTACGAGCAGTACTTC. V and J are TRBV5-1 and TRBJ2-7, with 10 bases identical to TRBD1. The V gene end was trimmed by 4 bases and the J gene end by 2 bases; junction bases not matched to a gene: 6. Germline values: CDR1 SGHRS, CDR2 YFSETQ. The CDR3 totals 15 residues.

The DNA for the CDR3 is TGTGCCAGCAGTTACTCGTCGCCGGGGGGGGGCGGGGAGCTGTTTTTT. This translates into CASSYSSPGGGGELFF. V gene TRBV6-5 combines with J gene TRBJ2-2; 8 positions agree with TRBD2. This CDR3 spans 16 amino acids. Trimming at V came to 0 bases and at J to 7 bases, leaving 7 bases not matched to a gene. The germline V gene has CDR1 MNHEY and CDR2 SVGAGI.

The rearrangement uses TRBV29-1 and TRBJ2-7; possibly TRBD1 for D (5 bases). V lost 3 bases, J lost 6 bases, and 24 bases lay in between. In germline, CDR1 is SQVTM, CDR2 ANQGSEA. The CDR3 consists of 16 residues. This CDR3 is CSVEVRGRLGLPEQYF. As DNA, the CDR3 is TGCAGCGTTGAGGTTAGGGGCAGATTAGGCTTACCCGAGCAGTACTTC.

This clone was observed a handful of times. The chain couples TRBV11-3 to TRBJ2-1; 11 nucleotides agree with TRBD2. The V and J ends lost 4 bases and 6 bases, in that order; junction bases with no gene match: 2. The CDR3 length is 14 residues. Germline V lookup: CDR1 SGHNT, CDR2 YENEEA. CDR3 amino acids: CASSYSGGANEQFF. CDR3 coding DNA: TGTGCCAGCAGCTATAGCGGGGGGGCCAATGAGCAGTTCTTC.

This clone was counted between two and nine times. The chain links TRBV27 to TRBJ2-3; D not certain. The CDR3 length is 15 residues. CDR1 and CDR2 (germline): MNHEY, SMNVEV (reference sequence). Deletions cut 4 bases from V and 4 bases from J, with 15 bases between. The CDR3 is CASSWAPVGADTQYF. CDR3 nucleotides: TGTGCCAGCAGTTGGGCCCCGGTCGGCGCAGATACGCAGTATTTT.

The gene calls are TRBV10-3 and TRBJ1-2, with D maybe TRBD1 (6 bases). Trimming removed 3 bases from V and 2 bases from J, with 7 bases in between. In germline, CDR1 is ENHRY, CDR2 SYGVKD. This CDR3 is built from 13 residues. CDR3 nucleotide sequence: TGTGCCATCAGTGAAGGGACAAACTATGGCTACACCTTC. This translates into CAISEGTNYGYTF.

The V and J genes are TRBV5-6 and TRBJ1-2; D not resolved. CDR3 length: 12 residues. The V and J ends lost 2 bases and 9 bases respectively, with 11 bases between them. Germline values: CDR1 SGHDT, CDR2 YYEEEE. The CDR3 is CASSFDTRCYTF. DNA of the CDR3: TGTGCCAGCAGCTTTGACACCCGATGCTACACCTTC. Using reference TRBV5-6 and TRBJ1-2 for the parts outside the CDR3, the full variable domain is DAGVTQSPTHLIKTRGQQVTLRCSPKSGHDTVSWYQQALGQGPQFIFQYYEEEERQRGNFPDRFSGHQFPNYSSELNVNALLLGDSALYLCASSFDTRCYTFGSGTRLTVV.

This chain joins TRBV27 and TRBJ2-2, with D perhaps TRBD2 (6 bases). V lost 8 bases, J lost 7 bases, and 14 bases lay in between. This CDR3 has 13 amino acids. The germline CDR1 and CDR2 sequences are MNHEY and SMNVEV (reference sequence). In DNA form, the CDR3 reads TGTGCCAGCGGGATCGGGGGAGGCGGGGAGCTGTTTTTT. Its translation: CASGIGGGGELFF.

V gene TRBV6-1 combines with J gene TRBJ2-1, with 11 positions matching TRBD2. The junction had 3 bases not matched to a gene; V was cut back by 7 bases and J by 4 bases. The germline V gene encodes CDR1 MNHNS and CDR2 SASEGT. This CDR3 is 14 amino acids long. Here the CDR3 DNA reads TGTGCCAGCAAGGGACTAGCGGTTTACAATGAGCAGTTCTTC. This gives the protein CASKGLAVYNEQFF.

This chain uses TRBV19 with TRBJ1-4; TRBD1 agrees at 9 bases. In germline, CDR1 is LNHDA, CDR2 SQIVND (reference sequence). The CDR3 has 16 residues. V was clipped by 1 base and J by 8 bases; unmatched bases: 8. DNA for the CDR3: TGTGCCAGTAGTATAGGCGCCGGGACAGGGAACGAAAAACTGTTTTTT. This codes for CASSIGAGTGNEKLFF.

This clone came up once. The rearrangement joins TRBV9 to TRBJ2-3; 8 bases match TRBD1. V dropped 2 bases and J dropped 5; count of bases not matched to a gene: 7. Germline loops: CDR1 SGDLS, CDR2 YYNGEE. The CDR3 spans 15 residues. The CDR3 region is CASSVLTGVLDTQYF. CDR3 nucleotide sequence: TGTGCCAGCAGCGTTCTGACAGGGGTGTTAGATACGCAGTATTTT.

This chain's CDR3 is CASTDRQGRFGDGLTF. CDR3 DNA sequence: TGTGCCTCTACAGATCGACAGGGGCGGTTTGGGGACGGCCTGACTTTC. V gene TRBV30 combines with J gene TRBJ2-6; 8 nucleotides align to TRBD1. With V trimmed by 7 bases and J by 15 bases, 23 bases remained unmatched. This CDR3 contains 16 residues. CDR1 GTSNPN and CDR2 SVGIG come from the germline V gene (reference sequence).

The chain uses TRBV7-9 and TRBJ1-1; TRBD1 is a possible D gene (6 bases). Per the germline V gene, CDR1 is SEHNR and CDR2 is FQNEAQ (reference sequence). With 6 bases removed from V and 6 bases from J, the gap between germline ends came to 17 bases. The CDR3 is made up of 14 amino acids. The CDR3 DNA reads as TGTGCCAGCAGAGATTTGGGGGGGCGGTCTGAAGCTTTCTTT. Its protein is CASRDLGGRSEAFF.

V is TRBV7-6 and J is TRBJ1-1, with TRBD1 as a possible D gene (5 bases). Germline V gene data show CDR1 as SGHVS and CDR2 as FNYEAQ. Trimming stripped 1 base from V and 1 base from J, with 16 bases between. The CDR3 loop spans 17 amino acids. The DNA of the CDR3 is TGTGCCAGCAGCTTAGACGGGGGAGGCGGAAAGAACACTGAAGCTTTCTTT. Translated, it gives CASSLDGGGGKNTEAFF.

This rearrangement joins TRBV7-2 to TRBJ1-2; 7 bases line up with TRBD1. After removal of 0 bases from V and 4 bases from J, the junction contained 2 bases not matched to a gene. CDR1 and CDR2 (germline): SGHTA, FQGNSA. The CDR3 totals 14 residues. The CDR3 nucleotides are TGTGCCAGCAGCTTAGCCGGGACAGTCTATGGCTACACCTTC. Translating gives CASSLAGTVYGYTF. The full variable domain, with the rest looked up from reference TRBV7-2 and TRBJ1-2, is GAGVSQSPSNKVTEKGKDVELRCDPISGHTALYWYRQSLGQGLEFLIYFQGNSAPDKSGLPSDRFSAERTGGSVSTLTIQRTQQEDSAVYLCASSLAGTVYGYTFGSGTRLTVV.

The chain joins TRBV10-3 to TRBJ2-7; 8 bases map to TRBD2. There are 15 residues in the CDR3. Germline V gives CDR1 ENHRY, CDR2 SYGVKD. V was pared by 4 bases and J by 5 bases, with 10 bases of the junction left unmatched. Here the CDR3 reads CAISGVPREGDEQYF. The CDR3, as DNA: TGTGCCATCAGTGGAGTCCCCCGGGAGGGCGACGAGCAGTACTTC.

This clone came up a few times. This CDR3 is CASSERRNSYNEQFF. CDR3 DNA sequence: TGTGCCAGCAGTGAAAGGAGGAACTCCTACAATGAGCAGTTCTTC. The rearrangement uses TRBV6-1 and TRBJ2-1; perhaps TRBD2 as D (5 bases). The CDR3 extends over 15 amino acids. Germline V gene lookup returns CDR1 MNHNS and CDR2 SASEGT. V was cut by 2 bases and J by 0 bases, with 8 bases left in between.